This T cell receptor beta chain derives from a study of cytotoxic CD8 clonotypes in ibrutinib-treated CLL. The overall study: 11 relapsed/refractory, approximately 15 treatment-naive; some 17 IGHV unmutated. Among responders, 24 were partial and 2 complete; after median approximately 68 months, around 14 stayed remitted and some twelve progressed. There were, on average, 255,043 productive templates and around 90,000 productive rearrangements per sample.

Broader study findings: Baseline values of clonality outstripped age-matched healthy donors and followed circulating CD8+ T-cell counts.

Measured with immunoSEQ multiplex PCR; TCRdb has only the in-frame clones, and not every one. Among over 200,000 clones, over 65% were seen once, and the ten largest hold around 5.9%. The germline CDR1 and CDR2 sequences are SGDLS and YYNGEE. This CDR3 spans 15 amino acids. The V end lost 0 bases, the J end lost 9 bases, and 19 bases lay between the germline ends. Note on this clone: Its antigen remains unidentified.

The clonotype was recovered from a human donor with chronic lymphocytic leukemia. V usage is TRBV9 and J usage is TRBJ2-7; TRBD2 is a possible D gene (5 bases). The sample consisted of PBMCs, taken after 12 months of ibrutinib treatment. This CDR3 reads CASSVDQRGSNMQYF. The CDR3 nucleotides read TGTGCCAGCAGCGTAGATCAGCGCGGGTCTAACATGCAGTACTTC.